The clone carrying this T cell receptor beta chain was counted ten times or more. This CDR3 region has 13 residues. CDR1 SEHNR and CDR2 FQNEAQ come from the germline V gene (reference sequence). Trimming took 1 base from V and 6 from J, leaving 10 bases between them. The data are from a study of T-cell reconstitution after alpha-beta-depleted transplantation in children. Unique molecular identifiers were used in preparing the TCRbeta library. Each CDR3 protein gets one entry after TCRdb re-called the PCR reads with MiXCR. The sample has about half a million distinct CDR3 sequences; around 13% are singletons.

This sequence originates from a human donor who donated a stem cell graft to a child with combined immunodeficiency. Sequenced material: PBMCs from the stem cell graft donor, taken from the stem cell graft. The V and J genes are TRBV7-9 and TRBJ2-7; D is unclear. The CDR3 here is CASSLGGQPEQYF. CDR3 DNA sequence: TGTGCCAGCAGCTTAGGAGGCCAACCCGAGCAGTACTTC.